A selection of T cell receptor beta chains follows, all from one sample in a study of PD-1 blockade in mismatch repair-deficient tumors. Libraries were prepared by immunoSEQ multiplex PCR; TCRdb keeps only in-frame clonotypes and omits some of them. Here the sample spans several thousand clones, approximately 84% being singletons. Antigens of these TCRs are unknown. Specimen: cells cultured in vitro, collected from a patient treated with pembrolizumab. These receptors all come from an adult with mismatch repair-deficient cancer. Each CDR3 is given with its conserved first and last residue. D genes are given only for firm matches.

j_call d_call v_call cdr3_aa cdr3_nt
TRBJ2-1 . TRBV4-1 CASSQIPGPNSDEQFF TGCGCCAGCAGCCAAATACCGGGGCCAAACAGCGATGAGCAGTTCTTC
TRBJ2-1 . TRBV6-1 CASSGGISSYNEQFF TGTGCCAGCAGTGGGGGGATAAGCTCCTACAATGAGCAGTTCTTC
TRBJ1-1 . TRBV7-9 CASSLATEAFF TGTGCCAGCAGCTTAGCGACTGAAGCTTTCTTT
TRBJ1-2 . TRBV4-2 CASSRPDTHYGYTF TGTGCCAGCAGCCGGCCGGACACCCACTATGGCTACACCTTC
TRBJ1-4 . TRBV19 CATIGAYSTNEKLFF TGTGCCACCATAGGGGCATACTCAACTAATGAAAAACTGTTTTTT
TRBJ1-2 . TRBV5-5 CASSLPNYGYTF TGTGCCAGCAGCTTGCCTAACTATGGCTACACCTTC
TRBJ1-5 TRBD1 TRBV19 CASSMTGQGRNQPQHF TGTGCCAGTAGTATGACCGGACAGGGGAGGAATCAGCCCCAGCATTTT
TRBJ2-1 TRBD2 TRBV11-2 CASSLTSGSNEQFF TGTGCCAGCAGCTTAACTAGCGGGAGCAATGAGCAGTTCTTC
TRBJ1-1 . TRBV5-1 CASSWEDRTNTEAFF TGCGCCAGCAGCTGGGAGGACAGAACGAACACTGAAGCTTTCTTT
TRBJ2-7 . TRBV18 CASSQDYYEQYF TGTGCCAGCTCCCAGGACTATTACGAGCAGTACTTC
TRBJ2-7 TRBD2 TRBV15 CATSRVTGGSYEQYF TGTGCCACCAGCAGAGTAACGGGAGGTTCCTACGAGCAGTACTTC
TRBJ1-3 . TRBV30 CAWRWSSGNTIYF TGTGCCTGGAGGTGGAGCTCTGGAAACACCATATATTTT
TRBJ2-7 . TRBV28 CASSLRLPSYEQYF TGTGCCAGCAGTTTAAGGCTGCCCTCCTACGAGCAGTACTTC
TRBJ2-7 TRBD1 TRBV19 CASSTRQGAGEQYF TGTGCCAGTAGTACCCGACAGGGGGCGGGCGAGCAGTACTTC